A single T cell receptor (beta chain) is shown here with its context. This clone's antigen is unknown. No base-level quality is on record; no much larger clone is a single base apart. These data originate in a study of T cell responses to AZD1222 COVID-19 vaccine (dated by TCRdb to the early 2020s). For context, the study as a whole: Because spike-specific TCR depth and breadth did not differ between the two schedules, AZD1222 recipients who got a second dose at roughly 4 weeks were pooled with those who got a second dose at roughly 12 weeks. TCR sequencing was performed for 230 to 250 trial participants, of whom about 210 were given two doses of AZD1222 and some 25 were given two doses of MenACWY control vaccine. Trial participants were enrolled by age into 18-55, 56-69 and 70-plus year subgroups, with around 140, 26 and 57 TCR-sequenced participants respectively.

The CDR3 regions of human TCRbeta chains were subjected to immunosequencing. The authors processed their data as follows. Repertoire TCRs were checked for matches against a reference library of SARS-CoV-2-specific TCRs that had been generated using the MIRA antigen-specificity platform. Breadth was defined as the fraction of unique TCRs that were SARS-CoV-2-associated, and depth was defined as the fraction of total T cells that were SARS-CoV-2-associated. Using the MIRA data, every spike-specific TCR was mapped to the spike region that the TCR reacted to and assigned to either a CD4 or a CD8 class. Log10-transformed breadth and depth values were compared by one-way ANOVA with Sidak's multiple comparisons tests. The clones in this table, taken by TCRdb from immuneACCESS, are in-frame only. Not every clone is retained; where verified, under half of the shortfall comes from an unresolved V gene, and the cause of the rest is unknown. Clone size and V and J calls were adopted from that table, with D and trimming inferred from the DNA. The sample includes around 150,000 clones, with roughly 90% observed a single time. The top ten clonotypes cover more than 5.5% of the sample.

V is shortened by 1 base, J by 7 bases, and the region joining them spans 10 bases. CDR1 and CDR2 were assigned from the germline V gene as MGHRA and YSYEKL. Measured from the cysteine to the phenylalanine, the CDR3 is 13 residues long. Solely the CDR3 DNA is kept, with 39 bases framed from the first base. What the authors observed across the whole study: The vaccine-associated CD4 TCRs covered the entire spike protein, and the dominant responses fell in regions 160-218 and 743-854. Only a handful of AZD1222 recipients were SARS-CoV-2 seropositive at baseline, limiting conclusions about previously exposed vaccinees. Most participants were white British and females outnumbered males, and the authors suggested that clonal diversity may have been underestimated. In the small 56-69-year group, the increase in depth fell short of significance, most likely because of low power. Because no samples from the day 14 peak response were available, repertoires could be characterized only after the peak T cell response. After two AZD1222 doses, both the breadth and the depth of spike-specific TCRs were significantly higher than at day 0 and than in MenACWY recipients. Nearly half of unique spike-specific TCRs reportedly recognized epitopes outside regions mutated in the B.1.351 and B.1.1.7 variants.

According to the study, the label for this sample's time point signals: baseline before first vaccination. The vaccinee samples were drawn from two UK trials, COV001 and COV002, one of which was a single-blind randomized controlled phase 2/3 trial testing AZD1222 (ChAdOx1 nCoV-19) in healthy adults. For TCRbeta chain sequencing, PBMC samples from trial participants were taken at day 0 and at day 28 after the second dose. The V and J genes are TRBV4-1 and TRBJ1-2; the D segment cannot be called with confidence. This TCR was recovered from an adult in good health. Specimen: peripheral blood, collected on day 0 of AZD1222 vaccination. The DNA is TGCGCCAGCAGCCAAGGGCCGGACGCTGGCTACACCTTC. It translates as CASSQGPDAGYTF.